These T cell receptor beta chains were read from a single sample in a study of cytomegalovirus exposure and HLA in healthy donors. TCRdb's table, derived via immunoSEQ multiplex PCR, lists solely in-frame clones and lacks some. The sample yields fewer than 150,000 clones, roughly 80% seen once. Sample: PBMCs. All receptors derive from a man in his forties in good health and CMV-seropositive. The CDR3 runs from the conserved cysteine through the conserved F or W. Each record gives: D gene, J gene, CDR3 length, V gene, CDR3 protein, CDR3 DNA. A D gene is named only where the DNA matches it firmly.

- TRBJ2-7 16 TRBV5-1 CASSLAGGGVLYEQYF TGCGCCAGCAGCTTGGCCGGCGGAGGGGTCCTCTACGAGCAGTACTTC
TRBD1 TRBJ1-5 19 TRBV27 CASSPPGTPVQGGNQPQHF TGTGCCAGCAGTCCCCCCGGGACTCCCGTTCAGGGGGGCAATCAGCCCCAGCATTTT
- TRBJ2-1 18 TRBV4-3 CASSQDKSGIGSYNEQFF TGCGCCAGCAGCCAAGATAAGAGCGGCATCGGCTCCTACAATGAGCAGTTCTTC
- TRBJ1-2 13 TRBV7-9 CASSLTDNYGYTF TGTGCCAGCAGCCTAACAGATAACTATGGCTACACCTTC
TRBD1 TRBJ1-2 12 TRBV29-1 CSVVTGDYGYTF TGCAGCGTTGTCACAGGGGACTATGGCTACACCTTC
- TRBJ2-7 12 TRBV19 CASSMGHDEQYF TGTGCCAGTAGTATGGGCCACGACGAGCAGTACTTC
TRBD2 TRBJ2-3 14 TRBV7-9 CASRAGGGTDTQYF TGTGCGAGCAGGGCGGGGGGAGGGACAGATACGCAGTATTTT
- TRBJ2-5 12 TRBV5-4 CASSLPQETQYF TGTGCCAGCAGCTTGCCTCAAGAGACCCAGTACTTC
TRBD2 TRBJ2-3 15 TRBV7-2 CASSPGLAAEDTQYF TGTGCCAGCAGCCCGGGACTAGCGGCGGAAGATACGCAGTATTTT
- TRBJ2-3 16 TRBV7-6 CASSLFPGHLNDTQYF TGTGCCAGCAGCTTATTCCCGGGACACCTCAACGATACGCAGTATTTT